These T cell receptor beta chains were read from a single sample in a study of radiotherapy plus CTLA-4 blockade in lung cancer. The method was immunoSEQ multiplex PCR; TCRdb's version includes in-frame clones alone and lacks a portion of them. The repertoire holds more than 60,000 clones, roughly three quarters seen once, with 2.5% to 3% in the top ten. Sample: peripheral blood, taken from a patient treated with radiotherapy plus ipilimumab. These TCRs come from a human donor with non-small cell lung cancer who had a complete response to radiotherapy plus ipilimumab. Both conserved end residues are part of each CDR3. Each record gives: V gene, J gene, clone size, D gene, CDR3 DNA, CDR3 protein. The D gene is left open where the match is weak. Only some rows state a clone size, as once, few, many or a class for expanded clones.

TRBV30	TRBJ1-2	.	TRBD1	TGTGCCTGGAGTGCGGACAGGGGATTTGGTGGCTACACCTTC	CAWSADRGFGGYTF
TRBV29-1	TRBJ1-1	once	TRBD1	TGCAGCGTTGTGTTGGGGACAGTTAACACTGAAGCTTTCTTT	CSVVLGTVNTEAFF
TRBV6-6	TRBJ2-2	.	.	TGTGCCAGCAGTTACCAGGGATTAAACACCGGGGAGCTGTTTTTT	CASSYQGLNTGELFF
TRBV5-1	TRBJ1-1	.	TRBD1	TGCGCCAGCAGCTTGGGCGGGACAGGGGGTTCGGGCACTGAAGCTTTCTTT	CASSLGGTGGSGTEAFF
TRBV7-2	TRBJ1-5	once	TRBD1	TGTGCCAGCAGCCGACAGGGTGGTGCGGATCAGCCCCAGCATTTT	CASSRQGGADQPQHF
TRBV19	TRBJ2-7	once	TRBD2	TGTGCCAGTAGTATAGGGGGAGCGGGAGTTCCCTACGAGCAGTACTTC	CASSIGGAGVPYEQYF
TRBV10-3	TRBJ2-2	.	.	TGTGCCATCAGTCAGGGGATGGGCACCGGGGAGCTGTTTTTT	CAISQGMGTGELFF
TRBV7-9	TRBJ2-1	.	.	TGTGCCAGCAGCTTGGGACTTTACAATGAGCAGTTCTTC	CASSLGLYNEQFF
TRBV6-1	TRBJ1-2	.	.	TGTGCCAGCAGTGAATTGGGGGGCTATGGCTACACCTTC	CASSELGGYGYTF
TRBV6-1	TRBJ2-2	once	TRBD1	TGTGCCAGCAGAGGGGGACAGACGAACACCGGGGAGCTGTTTTTT	CASRGGQTNTGELFF
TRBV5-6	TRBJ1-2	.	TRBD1	TGTGCCAGCAGCTTGCCCGCAGGGGGTACAGGCTACACCTTC	CASSLPAGGTGYTF
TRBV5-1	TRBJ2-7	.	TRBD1	TGCGCCAGCAGCAGGGCAGGGGGCTCCTACGAGCAGTACTTC	CASSRAGGSYEQYF